These T cell receptor beta chains were read from a single sample in a study of cytomegalovirus exposure and HLA in healthy donors. Only in-frame clones appear in the TCRdb table, and some are missing; sequencing was by immunoSEQ multiplex PCR. The data hold 120,000 to 150,000 clones, with less than 90% observed a single time. The sequencing input was PBMCs. The receptors were sampled from a man younger than 35 in good health and CMV-seronegative. CDR3s include the opening cysteine and the closing phenylalanine or tryptophan. D genes are given only for firm matches. Not every row has a clone size; where given, it reads once, few, many or a size class.

V: TRBV19; D: TRBD2; size: NA; J: TRBJ2-7; DNA: TGTGCCAGTAGTCCCAGGACTAGCTCGTCCTACGAGCAGTACTTC; CDR3: CASSPRTSSSYEQYF
V: TRBV6-5; D: TRBD1; size: NA; J: TRBJ1-6; DNA: TGTGCCAGCAGTCTGGTTGGACAGGGGATTACACCCCTCCACTTT; CDR3: CASSLVGQGITPLHF
V: TRBV14; D: TRBD2; size: NA; J: TRBJ2-1; DNA: TGTGCCAGCAGAAGGACTAGCGGGATGAACAATGAGCAGTTCTTC; CDR3: CASRRTSGMNNEQFF
V: TRBV7-9; D: NA; size: few; J: TRBJ2-2; DNA: TGTGCCAGCAGCCCCCGCTTGAGTTCGTACACCGGGGAGCTGTTTTTT; CDR3: CASSPRLSSYTGELFF
V: TRBV13; D: TRBD1; size: once; J: TRBJ1-1; DNA: TGTGCCAGCAGCAAGGGACAGGGAATGACCACTGAAGCTTTCTTT; CDR3: CASSKGQGMTTEAFF
V: TRBV6-4; D: NA; size: NA; J: TRBJ1-5; DNA: TGTGCCAGCAGTGAGGGGGCGAATCAGCCCCAGCATTTT; CDR3: CASSEGANQPQHF
V: TRBV19; D: TRBD1; size: NA; J: TRBJ1-1; DNA: TGTGCCAGTAGTATCCGACAGGGGGGCACTGAAGCTTTCTTT; CDR3: CASSIRQGGTEAFF
V: TRBV2; D: NA; size: NA; J: TRBJ2-7; DNA: TGTGCCAGCTGTCAATGGGAGAACGAGCAGTACTTC; CDR3: CASCQWENEQYF
V: TRBV19; D: TRBD1; size: once; J: TRBJ1-5; DNA: TGTGCCAGTAGGCCCGGGACAGGGATTAATCAGCCCCAGCATTTT; CDR3: CASRPGTGINQPQHF
V: TRBV27; D: TRBD1; size: NA; J: TRBJ2-2; DNA: TGTGCCAGCAGTTTCTGGCCCCCAGGGGGGAACACCGGGGAGCTGTTTTTT; CDR3: CASSFWPPGGNTGELFF
V: TRBV27; D: NA; size: NA; J: TRBJ1-2; DNA: TGTGCCAGCAGTTTAAGGTCCCCAGGGTATGGCTACACCTTC; CDR3: CASSLRSPGYGYTF
V: TRBV9; D: TRBD2; size: NA; J: TRBJ2-3; DNA: TGTGCCAGCAGCCTCCGGAGAGGGGGGACGGGACTAGCGACAGATACGCAGTATTTT; CDR3: CASSLRRGGTGLATDTQYF
V: TRBV5-6; D: NA; size: NA; J: TRBJ1-2; DNA: TGTGCCAGCAGCTTGGTGTATTCAGGGGACTATGGCTACACCTTC; CDR3: CASSLVYSGDYGYTF
V: TRBV5-1; D: NA; size: NA; J: TRBJ1-1; DNA: TGCGCCAGCAGCTTGGAGCGCCCGGCAAGGACTGAAGCTTTCTTT; CDR3: CASSLERPARTEAFF
V: TRBV27; D: NA; size: NA; J: TRBJ2-2; DNA: TGTGCCAGCAGTTTTATCCCCAGGGGTGGCGTGGAGCTGTTTTTT; CDR3: CASSFIPRGGVELFF
V: TRBV27; D: TRBD2; size: NA; J: TRBJ2-5; DNA: TGTGCCAGCAGTTCGCGTCCGGGACTAGCGGGCCAAGAGACCCAGTACTTC; CDR3: CASSSRPGLAGQETQYF